This section outlines one T cell receptor (beta chain) sequence together with its context. Per the germline V gene, CDR1 is MRHNA and CDR2 is SNTAGT. V shed 3 bases and J shed 1 base, with 15 bases lying between them. The CDR3 contains 16 residues. The source of the sample is a study of T cell changes during pregnancy in multiple sclerosis. Assay: immunoSEQ multiplex PCR; the TCRdb copy retains only in-frame clones and omits some. The sample lists about 110,000 clones; around nine tenths were seen once. The sequencing used peripheral blood, collected in the third trimester of pregnancy. This receptor was obtained from a female donor with multiple sclerosis, enrolled in a pregnancy study. The chain has TRBV6-4 and TRBJ1-2; no reliable D call. The CDR3 region is CASSDSGLWGNYGYTF. CDR3 nucleotide sequence: TGTGCCAGCAGTGATTCCGGACTCTGGGGTAACTATGGCTACACCTTC.